This T cell receptor (beta chain) was captured by sequencing in a study of CD8 T cells in ankylosing spondylitis. Findings of the study overall: About 8 highly homologous variants formed a TCR beta motif that appeared characteristic of ankylosing spondylitis blood. Within matched ankylosing spondylitis synovial fluid, disease-linked clones were reportedly significantly enriched.

Scientists made TCR beta libraries using quantitative 5'-RACE with molecular barcodes. TCRdb passed the 5' RACE reads through MiXCR, listing each CDR3 protein once. The data show 100,000 to 150,000 distinct CDR3 sequences, approximately 10% seen once. In germline, CDR1 is MNHEY, CDR2 SMNVEV (reference sequence). This CDR3 has 14 amino acids. V trimming: 10 bases; J trimming: 0 bases; junction bases outside the gene matches: 8. This clonotype has ten or more counts. Antigen specificity is unknown. Sample: blood, either unsorted or a sorted T cell fraction (not recorded which). The rearrangement uses TRBV27 and TRBJ2-7, with TRBD1 matching 8 bases. This receptor was taken from a female donor with ankylosing spondylitis or in good health (not recorded which). This CDR3 is CATRRGTGSYEQYF. The CDR3 nucleotides read TGTGCCACCCGACGGGGGACAGGCTCCTACGAGCAGTACTTC.